This is a list of T cell receptor beta chains from one sample in a study of shared clonotypes between healthy human individuals. Clones were read by immunoSEQ multiplex PCR, and TCRdb kept only the in-frame ones, dropping some. The sample lists about 1.1 million clones, around 78% occurring once. Sequencing used memory CD4+ T cells from PBMCs. Receptors originate from a man between 18 and 29 years old in good health. Some clones in this sample may be carry-over from other donors' samples. Both conserved end residues are part of each CDR3. A D gene is named only where the DNA matches it firmly. Clone size, where shown, is once, few, many, or a class for clones that have expanded.

v_call	clone_size	d_call	j_call	cdr3_nt	cdr3_aa
TRBV29-1	NA	NA	TRBJ2-3	TGCAGCGTTGAAGATCCAGCGCGGAGGGCCACAGATACGCAGTATTTT	CSVEDPARRATDTQYF
TRBV5-4	few	TRBD2	TRBJ2-5	TGTGCCAGCAGCTCGGGGGGTTCAAACCAAGAGACCCAGTACTTC	CASSSGGSNQETQYF
TRBV2	NA	NA	TRBJ1-4	TGTGCCACCAGGGCTTACGAAAAACTGTTTTTT	CATRAYEKLFF
TRBV30	NA	TRBD2	TRBJ2-6	TGTGCCTGGAGTGGGGGAGGGGCTGGGGCCAACGTCCTGACTTTC	CAWSGGGAGANVLTF
TRBV7-9	few	NA	TRBJ1-3	TGTGCCAGCAGCTTACGGCAGGGGAACCCTGGAAACACCATATATTTT	CASSLRQGNPGNTIYF
TRBV5-4	NA	NA	TRBJ2-5	TGTGCCAGCAGCTTGCCTACAGGGAACCAAGAGACCCAGTACTTC	CASSLPTGNQETQYF
TRBV19	once	TRBD2	TRBJ2-2	TGTGCCAGTAAGAATAGCGGGATTACCACCGGGGAGCTGTTTTTT	CASKNSGITTGELFF
TRBV19	NA	NA	TRBJ2-5	TGTGCCAGTAGTTTCGACATAAACCAAGAGACCCAGTACTTC	CASSFDINQETQYF
TRBV30	NA	NA	TRBJ1-2	TGTGCCTGGAGTACTTACAGGACTTTCTATGGCTACACCTTC	CAWSTYRTFYGYTF
TRBV5-1	NA	TRBD1	TRBJ2-2	TGCGCCAGCAGCTTGAATACAGGGGGTACCGGGGAGCTGTTTTTT	CASSLNTGGTGELFF
TRBV11-1	NA	NA	TRBJ1-1	TGTGCCACCTCCTTGGGAACAGCACAAAGAGAGGCTTTCTTT	CATSLGTAQREAFF
TRBV20-1	few	NA	TRBJ1-1	TGCAGTGCTCTAGGTGCTTTCTTT	CSALGAFF
TRBV7-9	NA	TRBD2	TRBJ2-2	TGTGCCAGCAGCTTAGTATCGGGAGGGAGCACCGGGGAGCTGTTTTTT	CASSLVSGGSTGELFF
TRBV10-3	NA	TRBD2	TRBJ2-2	TGTGCCATCAGTGAGCCGGATGGACTAGCGGGACGCACCGGGGAGCTGTTTTTT	CAISEPDGLAGRTGELFF
TRBV5-4	NA	NA	TRBJ1-4	TGTGCCACCCCCCCCACTCCGGGAACTGAAAAACTGTTTTTT	CATPPTPGTEKLFF
TRBV19	NA	TRBD1	TRBJ2-3	TGTGCCAGTAGTACCGGCGACAGGGGCTTTAGCACAGATACGCAGTATTTT	CASSTGDRGFSTDTQYF
TRBV6-1	NA	TRBD2	TRBJ2-7	TGTGCCAGCAAGGGCGGGAGAGTCTACGAGCAGTACTTC	CASKGGRVYEQYF
TRBV30	NA	NA	TRBJ1-2	TGTGCCTCCCCCCCTCGGGGGTTCCGGAACGGCTACACCTTC	CASPPRGFRNGYTF
TRBV19	few	NA	TRBJ1-1	TGTGCCAGTAGCCGGATTTTGAACACTGAAGCTTTCTTT	CASSRILNTEAFF
TRBV18	NA	NA	TRBJ2-2	TGTGCCAGCTCACCAACCCTTCTAGCGAACACCGGGGAGCTGTTTTTT	CASSPTLLANTGELFF
TRBV5-1	once	NA	TRBJ2-1	TGCGCCAGCAGCTCGACCACCCAGGGGGGGGTCTACAATGAGCAGTTCTTC	CASSSTTQGGVYNEQFF
TRBV5-4	NA	TRBD1	TRBJ2-5	TGTGCCAGCAGCTACGGCGGGGACAGGGGACAAGAGACCCAGTACTTC	CASSYGGDRGQETQYF
TRBV29-1	NA	NA	TRBJ2-3	TGCAGCGTTCCCCAAGGGGCAGGGGATACGCAGTATTTT	CSVPQGAGDTQYF
TRBV7-9	NA	NA	TRBJ1-2	TGTGCCAGCACATCAGAAAACTATGGCTACACCTTC	CASTSENYGYTF
TRBV29-1	NA	NA	TRBJ2-3	TGCAGCGTTGAATATGGGGAGTATTTT	CSVEYGEYF
TRBV4-2	NA	TRBD2	TRBJ2-3	TGTGCCAGCAGCTATACAATTGGGGGGGGCACAGATACGCAGTATTTT	CASSYTIGGGTDTQYF
TRBV19	once	TRBD1	TRBJ1-2	TGTGCCAGTAAAAACACAGGGGATCGGAACTATGGCTACACCTTC	CASKNTGDRNYGYTF
TRBV10-3	NA	TRBD1	TRBJ1-2	TGTGCCATCAGTGAGCCGGGACAGGGGATCGGCTACACCTTC	CAISEPGQGIGYTF
TRBV7-2	NA	NA	TRBJ1-4	TGTGCCAGCAGCGGGGACGGATGGGGGCTGTTTTTT	CASSGDGWGLFF
TRBV10-2	once	NA	TRBJ1-1	TGCGCCAGCAGTAGGGGCGACACTGAAGCTTTCTTT	CASSRGDTEAFF
TRBV6-1	NA	NA	TRBJ1-5	TGTGCCAGCAGTGAAGCGGGTAATCAGCCCCAGCATTTT	CASSEAGNQPQHF
TRBV15	NA	NA	TRBJ2-5	TGTGCCACCAGCCGACTCGCGGAGACCCAGTACTTC	CATSRLAETQYF
TRBV5-1	NA	TRBD2	TRBJ2-3	TGCGCCAGCGCCCCGGGACTAGCGGGAGGGTATACGCAGTATTTT	CASAPGLAGGYTQYF
TRBV7-9	NA	NA	TRBJ2-5	TGTGCCAGCAGCCCCGGTTTGTCCCAAGAGACCCAGTACTTC	CASSPGLSQETQYF
TRBV7-2	NA	TRBD2	TRBJ2-1	TGTGCCAGCAGCCTCACTAGCGGGAACTACAATGAGCAGTTCTTC	CASSLTSGNYNEQFF
TRBV28	NA	NA	TRBJ1-1	TGTGCCAGTGCTAGTCTAAACCCCATGAACACTGAAGCTTTCTTT	CASASLNPMNTEAFF
TRBV6-1	NA	TRBD1	TRBJ1-2	TGTGCCAGCAGTCCCACAGGGGTTCCTGGCTACACCTTC	CASSPTGVPGYTF
TRBV5-1	NA	TRBD2	TRBJ2-7	TGCGCCAGCACCCGGACTAGCGGGGACTACGAGCAGTACTTC	CASTRTSGDYEQYF
TRBV20-1	NA	NA	TRBJ2-4	TGCAGTGCTGCCCAAAACATTCAGTACTTC	CSAAQNIQYF
TRBV14	many	TRBD1	TRBJ1-2	TGTGCCAGCAGCCACACAGGGGGTGGCTACACCTTC	CASSHTGGGYTF
TRBV10-3	NA	NA	TRBJ1-1	TGTGCCATCAGTGCAACAGGGTGGGACACTGAAGCTTTCTTT	CAISATGWDTEAFF
TRBV30	few	NA	TRBJ2-6	TGTGCCTGCGGTGGTGGGGCCAACGTCCTGACTTTC	CACGGGANVLTF
TRBV19	NA	NA	TRBJ2-2	TGTGCCAGTAGTGCTACCTTCCTTCGGGCAGGGGCCCTCGGAGGTGCGCGGGAGCTGTTTTTT	CASSATFLRAGALGGARELFF